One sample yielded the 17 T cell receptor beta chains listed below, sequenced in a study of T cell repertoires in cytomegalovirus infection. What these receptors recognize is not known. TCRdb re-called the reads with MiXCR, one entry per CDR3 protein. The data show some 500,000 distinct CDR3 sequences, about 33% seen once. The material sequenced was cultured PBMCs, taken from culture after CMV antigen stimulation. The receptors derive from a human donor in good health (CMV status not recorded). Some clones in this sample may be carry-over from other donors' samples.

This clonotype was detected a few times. CDR3 in DNA: TGTGCCAGCAGTTACTCGCTGACCTGGGAGCTGTTTTTT. Translated, it gives CASSYSLTWELFF. This chain joins TRBV6-6 and TRBJ2-2, with D hard to call. V was pared by 0 bases and J by 9 bases, with 8 bases between. Germline CDR1 is MNHNY and CDR2 is SVGAGI (reference sequence). The CDR3 is made up of 13 amino acids.

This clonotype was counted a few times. CDR3 amino acids: CASSESGGGSSYNEQFF. CDR3 nucleotides: TGCGCCAGCAGTGAGAGCGGGGGAGGAAGCTCCTACAATGAGCAGTTCTTC. V usage is TRBV10-1 and J usage is TRBJ2-1; 8 bases line up with TRBD2. Germline CDR1 reads WNHNN; CDR2 reads SYGVQD (reference sequence). J lost 0 bases, V lost 2 bases, and 6 bases had no gene match. This CDR3 spans 17 amino acids.

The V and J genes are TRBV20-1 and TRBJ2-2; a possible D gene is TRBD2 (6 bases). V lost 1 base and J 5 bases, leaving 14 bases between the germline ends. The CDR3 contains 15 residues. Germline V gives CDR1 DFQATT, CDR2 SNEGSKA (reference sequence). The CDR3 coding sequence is TGCAGTGCTAGAGTTGTTAGCGGCGGGACCGGGGAGCTGTTTTTT. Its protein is CSARVVSGGTGELFF.

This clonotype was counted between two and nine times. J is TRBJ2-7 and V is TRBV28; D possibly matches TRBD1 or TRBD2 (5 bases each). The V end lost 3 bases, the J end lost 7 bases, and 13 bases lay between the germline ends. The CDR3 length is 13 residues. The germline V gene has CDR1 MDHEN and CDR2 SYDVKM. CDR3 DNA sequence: TGTGCCAGCAGTTTTAATTTTGGGGGAGAGCAGTACTTC. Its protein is CASSFNFGGEQYF.

CDR3 sequence (DNA): TGTGCCAGCAGCTTACGTCAGGGACGAGAGACCCAGTACTTC. The encoded protein is CASSLRQGRETQYF. This sequence joins TRBV7-2 and TRBJ2-5; tentatively, D is TRBD1 or TRBD2 (5 bases each). Germline V CDR1 and CDR2: SGHTA, FQGNSA. Deletions cut 2 bases from V and 4 bases from J, with 11 bases between. The CDR3 length is 14 residues.

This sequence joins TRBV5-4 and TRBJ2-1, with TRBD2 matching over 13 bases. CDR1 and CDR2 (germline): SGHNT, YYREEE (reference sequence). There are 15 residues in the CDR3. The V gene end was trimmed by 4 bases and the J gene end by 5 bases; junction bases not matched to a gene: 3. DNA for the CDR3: TGTGCCAGCAGCATGGGACTAGCGGGAAACAATGAGCAGTTCTTC. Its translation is CASSMGLAGNNEQFF.

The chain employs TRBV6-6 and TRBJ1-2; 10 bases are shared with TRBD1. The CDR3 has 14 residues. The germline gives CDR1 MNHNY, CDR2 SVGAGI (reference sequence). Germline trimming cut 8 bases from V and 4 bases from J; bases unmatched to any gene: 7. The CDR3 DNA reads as TGTGCCAGCCAACGAGGACAGGGGGTCTATGGCTACACCTTC. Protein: CASQRGQGVYGYTF.

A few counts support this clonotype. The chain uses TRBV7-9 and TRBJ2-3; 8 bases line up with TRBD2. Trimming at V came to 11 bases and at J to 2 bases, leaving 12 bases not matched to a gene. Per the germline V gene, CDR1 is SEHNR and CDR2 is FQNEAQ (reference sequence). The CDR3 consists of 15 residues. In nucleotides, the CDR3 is TGTGCCTGGGGGACGGCTAGCGGGTCCACAGATACGCAGTATTTT. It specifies CAWGTASGSTDTQYF. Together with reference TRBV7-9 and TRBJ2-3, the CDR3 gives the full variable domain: DTGVSQNPRHKITKRGQNVTFRCDPISEHNRLYWYRQTLGQGPEFLTYFQNEAQLEKSRLLSDRFSAERPKGSFSTLEIQRTEQGDSAMYLCAWGTASGSTDTQYFGPGTRLTVL.

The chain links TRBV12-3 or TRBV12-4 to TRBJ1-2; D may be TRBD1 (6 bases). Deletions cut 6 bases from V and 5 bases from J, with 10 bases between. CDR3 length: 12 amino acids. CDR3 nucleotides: TGTGCCAGCAGCCAGGGGCTGTATGGCTACACCTTC. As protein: CASSQGLYGYTF.

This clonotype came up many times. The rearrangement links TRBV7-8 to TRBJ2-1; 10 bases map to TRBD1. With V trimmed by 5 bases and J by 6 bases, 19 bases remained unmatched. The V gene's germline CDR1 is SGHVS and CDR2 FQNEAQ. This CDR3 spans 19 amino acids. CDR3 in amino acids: CASSPRLSGTGALRNEQFF. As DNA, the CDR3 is TGTGCCAGCAGCCCCCGCCTATCCGGGACAGGGGCGCTCCGCAATGAGCAGTTCTTC.

CDR3 in DNA: TGTGCCAGCAGCGACCCGATGATGACCTATGAAGCTTTCTTT. This encodes CASSDPMMTYEAFF. The V gene is TRBV5-6, the J gene TRBJ1-1; D not resolved. This CDR3 comprises 14 residues. Germline CDR1 and CDR2: SGHDT and YYEEEE. V lost 4 bases and J lost 7, with 17 bases in between.

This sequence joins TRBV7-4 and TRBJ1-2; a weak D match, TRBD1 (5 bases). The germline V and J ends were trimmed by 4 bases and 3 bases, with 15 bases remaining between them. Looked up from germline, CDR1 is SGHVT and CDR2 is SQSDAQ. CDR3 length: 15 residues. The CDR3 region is CASSYYRPEDYGYTF. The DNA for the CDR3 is TGTGCCAGCAGCTATTACAGGCCTGAAGACTATGGCTACACCTTC.

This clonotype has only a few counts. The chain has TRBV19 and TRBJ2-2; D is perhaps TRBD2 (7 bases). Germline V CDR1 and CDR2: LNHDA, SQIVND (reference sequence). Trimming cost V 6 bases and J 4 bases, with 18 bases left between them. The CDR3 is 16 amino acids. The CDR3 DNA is TGTGCCAGTAGGAAGGGGGAAGCGGGACCCACCGGGGAGCTGTTTTTT. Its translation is CASRKGEAGPTGELFF.

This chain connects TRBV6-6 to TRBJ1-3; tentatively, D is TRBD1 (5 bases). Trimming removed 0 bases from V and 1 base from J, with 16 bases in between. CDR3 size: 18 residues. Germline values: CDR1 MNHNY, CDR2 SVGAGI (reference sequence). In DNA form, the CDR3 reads TGTGCCAGCAGTTACTCGATTCTGGGGGAAGCGTCTGGAAACACCATATATTTT. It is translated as CASSYSILGEASGNTIYF.

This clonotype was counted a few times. CDR3 bases: TGTGCCATCAGTGAAAGGCAGGGGACCTACAATGAGCAGTTCTTC. Translating gives CAISERQGTYNEQFF. V gene TRBV10-3 combines with J gene TRBJ2-1, with D possibly matching TRBD1 (6 bases). Trimming took off 3 bases at V and 2 bases at J, with 11 bases between the two ends. Per the germline V gene, CDR1 is ENHRY and CDR2 is SYGVKD. The CDR3 contains 15 residues.

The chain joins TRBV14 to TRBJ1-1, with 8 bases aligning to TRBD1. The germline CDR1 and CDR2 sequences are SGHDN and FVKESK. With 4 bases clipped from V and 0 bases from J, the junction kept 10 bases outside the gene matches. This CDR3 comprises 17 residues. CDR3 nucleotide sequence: TGTGCCAGCAGCCCCGGACAGGGAGTATGGTTGAACACTGAAGCTTTCTTT. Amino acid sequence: CASSPGQGVWLNTEAFF.

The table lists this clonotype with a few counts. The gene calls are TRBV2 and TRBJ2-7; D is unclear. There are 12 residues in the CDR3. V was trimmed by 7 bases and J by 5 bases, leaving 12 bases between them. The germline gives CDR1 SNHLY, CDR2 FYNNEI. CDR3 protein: CASNSKKDEQYF. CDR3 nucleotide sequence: TGTGCCAGCAATAGCAAGAAAGACGAGCAGTACTTC.